This TCR beta chain came from a study of T cell changes during pregnancy in multiple sclerosis. Sequencing used immunoSEQ multiplex PCR; TCRdb keeps in-frame clones, though not all of them. The sample shows about 55,000 clones, roughly 93% of them seen only once. With V trimmed by 6 bases and J by 6 bases, 11 bases remained unmatched. Germline V CDR1 and CDR2: SQVTM, ANQGSEA. The CDR3 covers 14 residues. The specimen was CD8+ T cells from peripheral blood mononuclear cells, collected in the second trimester of pregnancy. The chain joins TRBV29-1 to TRBJ2-7, with 10 nucleotides matching TRBD1. The source is a female donor with multiple sclerosis, enrolled in a pregnancy study. CDR3: CSVFGTGELGEQYF. The CDR3 nucleotides are TGCAGCGTCTTTGGGACAGGGGAGTTGGGCGAGCAGTACTTC.